The 18 T cell receptor beta chains reported below all come from one sample, sequenced in a study of regulatory T cells in long-lasting Graves disease. Arm-PCR of CDR3 regions with iRepertoire HTBI primers generated TCR beta libraries. TCRdb re-derived calls from the multiplex PCR reads in MiXCR, one entry per CDR3 protein. This table has 300,000 to 400,000 distinct CDR3 sequences, over 15% appearing once. Time point indicated: newly diagnosed GD, antithyroid drugs for less than 3 months. There was RNA extracted from PBMCs, and the TCR library was made from it. The sample also formed part of further work on T cells in Graves' hyperthyroidism and ophthalmopathy.

This specimen was peripheral blood mononuclear cells (PBMCs), taken at new diagnosis, from a patient treated with antithyroid drugs. The receptors were gathered from a middle-aged man with Graves disease.

This clonotype was seen a few times. The chain employs TRBV4-1 and TRBJ1-1; 9 bases match TRBD1. The V gene end was trimmed by 4 bases and the J gene end by 2 bases; junction bases not matched to a gene: 5. The CDR3 covers 15 residues. Per the germline V gene, CDR1 is MGHRA and CDR2 is YSYEKL. The CDR3 protein is CASSLETGGNTEAFF. CDR3 in DNA: TGCGCCAGCAGCCTCGAGACAGGGGGTAACACTGAAGCTTTCTTT.

This clonotype has at least ten counts. This chain links TRBV9 with TRBJ1-5, with no clear D. The CDR3 extends over 13 amino acids. Trimming stripped 4 bases from V and 3 bases from J, with 8 bases between. Per the germline V gene, CDR1 is SGDLS and CDR2 is YYNGEE. The CDR3 reads CASSSTPNQPQHF. In DNA, the CDR3 is TGTGCCAGCAGCTCAACCCCCAATCAGCCCCAGCATTTT. Filled out from reference TRBV9 and TRBJ1-5, the complete variable domain reads DSGVTQTPKHLITATGQRVTLRCSPRSGDLSVYWYQQSLDQGLQFLIQYYNGEERAKGNILERFSAQQFPDLHSELNLSSLELGDSALYFCASSSTPNQPQHFGDGTRLSIL.

A note on this clonotype: A much more abundant neighbour one base away suggests this may be a read error. The chain has TRBV5-1 and TRBJ1-5, with D tentatively TRBD1 (6 bases). Per germline, CDR1 SGHRS and CDR2 YFSETQ. Trimming pared 4 bases from V and 12 bases from J, leaving 20 bases between. The CDR3 covers 14 residues. The chain's CDR3 is CASSTGTQWGLQHF. DNA of the CDR3: TGCGCCAGCAGCACCGGGACGCAATGGGGGCTCCAGCATTTT. Full variable domain (rest looked up from reference TRBV5-1 and TRBJ1-5): KAGVTQTPRYLIKTRGQQVTLSCSPISGHRSVSWYQQTPGQGLQFLFEYFSETQRNKGNFPGRFSGRQFSNSRSEMNVSTLELGDSALYLCASSTGTQWGLQHFGDGTRLSIL.

This clonotype was detected ten times or more. The V gene is TRBV20-1, the J gene TRBJ2-5, with D perhaps TRBD1 (5 bases). The CDR3 runs 12 residues. Per germline, CDR1 DFQATT and CDR2 SNEGSKA (reference sequence). V shed 6 bases and J shed 2 bases, with 10 bases lying between them. CDR3 protein: CSARTNQETQYF. The CDR3 region has the DNA TGCAGTGCAAGGACAAATCAAGAGACCCAGTACTTC.

This clonotype occurred many times. V usage is TRBV18 and J usage is TRBJ2-5; possible D gene TRBD1, 6 bases. Germline V gives CDR1 KGHSH, CDR2 LQKENI. The CDR3 runs 14 residues. The V end lost 2 bases, the J end lost 4 bases, and 11 bases lay between the germline ends. The CDR3 here is CASSPDWGRETQYF. The CDR3, as DNA: TGTGCCAGCTCACCAGATTGGGGGCGAGAGACCCAGTACTTC.

The table lists this clonotype with many counts. The rearrangement uses TRBV7-9 and TRBJ1-2; 7 nucleotides agree with TRBD1. J gave up 3 bases and V 4 bases, and 17 bases lay outside the gene matches. CDR1 SEHNR and CDR2 FQNEAQ come from the germline V gene (reference sequence). This CDR3 has 18 residues. CDR3 region: CASSSQDRWVESHYGYTF. The CDR3 DNA reads TGTGCCAGCAGCTCCCAGGACAGGTGGGTCGAATCCCACTATGGCTACACCTTC.

In its sample, this clonotype was seen many times. The CDR3 nucleotides read TGTGCCAGCAGTTCCCAGGAGACTGAAGAGACCCAGTACTTC. Residues: CASSSQETEETQYF. The chain has TRBV12-3 or TRBV12-4 and TRBJ2-5; D remains ambiguous. V was cut by 4 bases and J by 3 bases, with 12 bases left in between. The CDR3 extends over 14 amino acids.

This clonotype was picked up many times. V is TRBV5-6 and J is TRBJ2-5; 9 nucleotides align to TRBD1. The junction had 6 bases not matched to a gene; V was cut back by 2 bases and J by 4 bases. This CDR3 comprises 15 residues. Germline CDR1 SGHDT, CDR2 YYEEEE. CDR3 sequence (DNA): TGTGCCAGCAGCTTTGGGACAGGGTTTGGAGAGACCCAGTACTTC. Protein: CASSFGTGFGETQYF.

This clonotype has ten or more counts. V is TRBV5-1 and J is TRBJ2-7; 9 bases are shared with TRBD1. The CDR3 extends over 13 amino acids. In germline, CDR1 is SGHRS, CDR2 YFSETQ. The V and J ends lost 4 bases and 5 bases, in that order; junction bases with no gene match: 4. The CDR3 coding sequence is TGCGCCAGCAGCGACGGGACAGGGAACGAGCAGTACTTC. As protein: CASSDGTGNEQYF.

This clonotype was picked up many times. The chain links TRBV4-1 to TRBJ2-7, with 8 bases aligning to TRBD2. The CDR3 spans 14 residues. CDR1 MGHRA and CDR2 YSYEKL come from the germline V gene. The junction had 11 bases not matched to a gene; V was cut back by 9 bases and J by 4 bases. As DNA, the CDR3 is TGCGCCAGTGGCGGGGGGATTCTCCGTTACGAGCAGTACTTC. Amino acid sequence: CASGGGILRYEQYF.

This clonotype appeared many times. The genes are TRBV2 and TRBJ1-2, with D tentatively TRBD1 (5 bases). CDR1 and CDR2 (germline): SNHLY, FYNNEI. V was cut by 5 bases and J by 2 bases, with 9 bases left in between. CDR3 length equals 13 residues. In DNA form, the CDR3 reads TGTGCCAGCAGTCGGGACGGGAACTATGGCTACACCTTC. Translating gives CASSRDGNYGYTF.

This clonotype was counted ten times or more. The V call is TRBV30, the J call TRBJ1-4; D may be TRBD1 (5 bases). Between the trimmed V and J ends, which lost 7 bases and 4 bases, there was a span of 13 bases. CDR3 length equals 13 residues. Germline values: CDR1 GTSNPN, CDR2 SVGIG (reference sequence). This chain's CDR3 is CASRDGNNEKLFF. DNA for the CDR3: TGTGCCTCCCGGGACGGAAATAATGAAAAACTGTTTTTT.

The DNA of the CDR3 is TGCGCCAGCAGCCAAGCCCTCCGGGACGGCCCCTCTGGAAACACCATATATTTT. Encoded protein: CASSQALRDGPSGNTIYF. The chain has TRBV4-1 and TRBJ1-3, with a weak D call TRBD1 (5 bases). V lost 1 base and J 0 bases, leaving 16 bases between the germline ends. Germline-derived CDR1 and CDR2 are MGHRA and YSYEKL. CDR3 size: 18 residues.

This clonotype was seen a few times. The chain is built from TRBV29-1 and TRBJ2-1; D may be TRBD1 (6 bases). This CDR3 contains 12 residues. Trimming removed 7 bases at V and 7 bases at J, with 14 bases between. Per the germline V gene, CDR1 is SQVTM and CDR2 is ANQGSEA. CDR3 sequence: CSARTDSNEQFF. CDR3 DNA sequence: TGCAGCGCTCGGACAGATTCAAATGAGCAGTTCTTC.

This clonotype was found a few times. The V call is TRBV9, the J call TRBJ1-3; no firm D call. Germline V CDR1 and CDR2: SGDLS, YYNGEE. V dropped 3 bases and J dropped 0 bases, with 7 bases sitting between them. The CDR3 is 14 residues long. Here the CDR3 DNA reads TGTGCCAGCAGCGCCCGGGACTCTGGAAACACCATATATTTT. Its protein product is CASSARDSGNTIYF.

Ten or more counts support this clonotype. V usage is TRBV7-2 and J usage is TRBJ2-5; D could derive from TRBD1 or TRBD2 (5 bases each). The ends were cut back, 4 bases at V and 0 bases at J, with 15 bases in the middle. There are 16 residues in the CDR3. The germline gives CDR1 SGHTA, CDR2 FQGNSA. DNA for the CDR3: TGTGCCAGCAGCTACCGCCGGGACGATAACCAAGAGACCCAGTACTTC. It specifies CASSYRRDDNQETQYF. Full variable domain (rest looked up from reference TRBV7-2 and TRBJ2-5): GAGVSQSPSNKVTEKGKDVELRCDPISGHTALYWYRQSLGQGLEFLIYFQGNSAPDKSGLPSDRFSAERTGGSVSTLTIQRTQQEDSAVYLCASSYRRDDNQETQYFGPGTRLLVL.

This clonotype was seen at least ten times. The J gene is TRBJ1-1, the V gene TRBV5-1; D is unclear. Looked up from germline, CDR1 is SGHRS and CDR2 is YFSETQ. This CDR3 region has 14 residues. Deletions cut 3 bases from V and 4 bases from J, with 13 bases between. As DNA, the CDR3 is TGCGCCAGCAGCTCCAGAGTCTTTTCCACTGAAGCTTTCTTT. This encodes CASSSRVFSTEAFF.

With regard to this clonotype: A much larger clone lies one base from this, so it may be a read error. The rearrangement uses TRBV2 and TRBJ2-5; D may be TRBD2 (5 bases). Near its end, the DNA agrees better with TRBJ2-7, so the J call may be wrong. CDR3 length equals 13 residues. CDR1 is SNHLY, CDR2 FYNNEI, per germline. The CDR3, as DNA: TGTGCCAGCAGTGAAAGGAGGCTCTTCGAGCAGTACTTC. This gives the protein CASSERRLFEQYF.